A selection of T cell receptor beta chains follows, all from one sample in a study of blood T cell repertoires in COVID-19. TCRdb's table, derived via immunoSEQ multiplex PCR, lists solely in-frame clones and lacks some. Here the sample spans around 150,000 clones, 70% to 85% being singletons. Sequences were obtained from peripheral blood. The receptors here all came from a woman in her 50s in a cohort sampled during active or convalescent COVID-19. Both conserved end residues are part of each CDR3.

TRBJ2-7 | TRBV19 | CASSIVTSGAYEQYF
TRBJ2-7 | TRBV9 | CASSPGGNIKTYEQYF
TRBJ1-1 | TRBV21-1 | CASSQAQGAPEAFF
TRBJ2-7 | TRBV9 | CASSGHTGNGPYEQYF
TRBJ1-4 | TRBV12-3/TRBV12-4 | CASSTNYEKLFF
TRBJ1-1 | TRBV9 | CASSPGGQLLNTEAFF
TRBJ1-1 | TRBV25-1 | CASSKTGKNTEAFF
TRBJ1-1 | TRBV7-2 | CARNSGGSDTEAFF
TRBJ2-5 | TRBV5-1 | CASSRDRGQETQYF
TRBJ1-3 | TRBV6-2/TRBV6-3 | CASSMTGQGNTIYF
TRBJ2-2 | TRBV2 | CASSADLTGPGELFF
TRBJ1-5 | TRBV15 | CATSRRTGPFDSNQPQHF
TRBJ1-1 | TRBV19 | CASSEAPNTEAFF
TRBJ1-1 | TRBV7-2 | CASSLRGLRTEAFF
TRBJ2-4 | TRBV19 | CASSSGGARNIQYF
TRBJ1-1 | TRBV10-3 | CAISDPTLYTEAFF
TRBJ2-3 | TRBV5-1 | CASSTWGGPTDTQYF
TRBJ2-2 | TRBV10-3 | CAISPGQGRTGELFF
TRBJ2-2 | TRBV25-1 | CASSGRGGTGAAGELFF
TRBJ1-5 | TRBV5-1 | CASSLGQGVDQPQHF
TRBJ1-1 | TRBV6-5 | CASSYSTGVNTEAFF
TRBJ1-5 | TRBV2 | CASSEGGQGGQPQHF
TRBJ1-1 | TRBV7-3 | CASRATPGPVMNTEAFF
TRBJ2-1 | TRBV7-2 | CASSTGLAGGGNEQFF
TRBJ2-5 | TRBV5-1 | CASSLGTGAATQYF
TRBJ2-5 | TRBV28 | CASKGSGGAQETQYF
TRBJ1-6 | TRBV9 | CASSATGTGAGNSPLHF
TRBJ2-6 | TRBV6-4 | CASSTPRQVVSGANVLTF
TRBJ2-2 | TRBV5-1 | CASSQHSGGTDTGELFF
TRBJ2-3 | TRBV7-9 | CASSLALIRGRTDTDTQYF
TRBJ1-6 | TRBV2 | CASSEEGQGIGSPLHF